The present TCR beta chain was sequenced within a study of T cell repertoires in cytomegalovirus infection (dated by TCRdb to the late 2010s). Background on the whole study: Recently identified HLA-C-restricted CMV epitopes, whose presentation resists viral immunomodulation, were targeted by peptide stimulations together with well-studied HLA-B-restricted epitopes. Because public TCR beta signatures pointed to carriage of CMV infection together with the matching HLA type, the HLA type of each donor mattered for the analysis.

Findings and caveats that apply to the study as a whole: The ex vivo response was dominated by HLA-C-restricted CMV-specific TCR beta clonotypes, which also provided the single most frequent clonotype in two of eight donors. In both this cohort and an independent cohort of 352 donors, the cumulative frequency of public TCR beta family members distinguished carriers of CMV infection plus the relevant HLA type.

Sequencing took place on an Illumina HiSeq 1500. TCRdb cleaned the public reads at Q25 with fastp, built clones with MiXCR and kept in-frame beta chains. Rows merge per CDR3 protein into single entries with the most common DNA and genes. This sample has approximately 270,000 distinct CDR3 sequences in its table, and approximately 22% of those were observed once. Roughly a fifth of the sample is taken by the ten largest. Of note for this clonotype: It has no known antigen specificity. Per-base qualities were not stored, and no clone one base away is much larger.

The treatment or condition tag for this specimen amounts to: in vitro stimulation with specific CMV peptide epitopes to enrich CMV-specific T cells. The germline V gene (reference sequence) yields MNHNY for CDR1 and SVGAGI for CDR2. V loses 4 bases of germline sequence and J loses 2 bases, and the interval between the two ends is 10 bases. The cysteine opens and the phenylalanine closes a CDR3 of 14 amino acids. Only the CDR3 DNA stays, 42 bases, in frame from base 1. Source: cultured PBMCs, taken from culture after CMV antigen stimulation. The chain is assembled from TRBV6-6 and TRBJ2-3, with no reliable assignment of the D segment. This sequence was found in a human donor in good health (CMV status not recorded). Some clones in this sample may be carry-over from other donors' samples. The encoded CDR3 is CASSFPGPTDTQYF. The bases are TGTGCCAGCAGTTTTCCGGGCCCCACAGATACGCAGTATTTT.